At least ten counts were recorded for the clone carrying this TCR beta chain. Its specificity is not known. This entry is derived from a study of OX40 agonist ivuxolimab in advanced cancers. Across the study: Patients' therapy was ivuxolimab, an antibody that acts as an agonist of OX40 (CD134). A male proportion of over 75% was recorded, with mean age approximately 60 years and range about 20 to 79. Study-wide results and limits: Low levels of normalized T-cell clonal expansion also appeared in some nonresponders.

The V end was cut by 6 bases, the J end by 11 bases, with 22 bases between. CDR1 MNHEY and CDR2 SMNVEV come from the germline V gene (reference sequence). The CDR3 totals 14 residues. The repertoire was sequenced with immunoSEQ multiplex PCR; TCRdb's copy has only in-frame clones and lacks some. The repertoire holds about 100,000 clones, about nine tenths seen once, with 1.5% to 2% in the top ten. Sequencing was performed on CD4+ or CD8+ T cells sorted from blood, taken in a trial of the OX40 agonist ivuxolimab. The V call is TRBV27, the J call TRBJ1-1, with D hard to call. The sequence was collected from an adult with an advanced solid tumor such as melanoma, head and neck, liver or kidney cancer. The CDR3 loop reads CASSHKEGILGAFF. CDR3 bases: TGTGCCAGCAGCCACAAGGAGGGTATTTTGGGGGCTTTCTTT.